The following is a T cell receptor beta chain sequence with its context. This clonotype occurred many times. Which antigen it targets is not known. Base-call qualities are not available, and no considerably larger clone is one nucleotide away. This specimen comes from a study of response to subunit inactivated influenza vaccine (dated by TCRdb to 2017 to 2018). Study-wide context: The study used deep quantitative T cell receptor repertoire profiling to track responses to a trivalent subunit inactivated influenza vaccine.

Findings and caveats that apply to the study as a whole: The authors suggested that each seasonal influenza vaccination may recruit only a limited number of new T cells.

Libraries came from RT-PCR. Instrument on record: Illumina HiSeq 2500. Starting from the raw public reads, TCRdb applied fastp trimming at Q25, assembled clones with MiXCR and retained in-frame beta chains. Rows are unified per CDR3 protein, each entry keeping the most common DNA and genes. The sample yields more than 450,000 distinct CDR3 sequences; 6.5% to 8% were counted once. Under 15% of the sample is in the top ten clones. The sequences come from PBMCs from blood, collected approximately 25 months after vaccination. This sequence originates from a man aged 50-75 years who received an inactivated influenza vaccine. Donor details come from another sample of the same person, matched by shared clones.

The nucleotide sequence is given as TGTGCCAGCACTATGACAGGGCGGACTGGAAACACCATATATTTT. This codes for CASTMTGRTGNTIYF. The chain joins TRBV12-3 or TRBV12-4 to TRBJ1-3, and 7 junctional nucleotides match TRBD1. The junction shows trimming of 7 bases on V and 2 bases on J, and the gene matches do not reach 8 bases of it. Reading from cysteine to phenylalanine, the CDR3 counts 15 amino acids. CDR3 DNA is the only sequence kept; it has 45 bases, read in frame from the first base.